A selection of T cell receptor beta chains follows, all from one sample in a study of blood T cell repertoires in COVID-19. Measured with immunoSEQ multiplex PCR; TCRdb has only the in-frame clones, and not every one. The sample includes roughly 80,000 clones, 88% of them seen just once. The sample consisted of peripheral blood. These receptors were obtained from a human donor in a cohort sampled during active COVID-19. CDR3s include the opening cysteine and the closing phenylalanine or tryptophan. Fields, in order: V gene, D gene, J gene, CDR3 protein. D genes are given only for firm matches.

v_call: TRBV12-3/TRBV12-4
d_call: TRBD2
j_call: TRBJ2-5
cdr3_aa: CAISSGRAETQYF

v_call: TRBV5-1
d_call: .
j_call: TRBJ1-2
cdr3_aa: CASRAGEVYGYTF

v_call: TRBV6-4
d_call: TRBD2
j_call: TRBJ2-1
cdr3_aa: CASSLNPGGPYNEQFF

v_call: TRBV3-1/TRBV3-2
d_call: TRBD2
j_call: TRBJ2-5
cdr3_aa: CASSQGGSGGQETQYF

v_call: TRBV6-5
d_call: .
j_call: TRBJ1-1
cdr3_aa: CASSSLNSYTEAFF

v_call: TRBV18
d_call: .
j_call: TRBJ2-1
cdr3_aa: CASSPLGRGDEQFF

v_call: TRBV9
d_call: .
j_call: TRBJ1-1
cdr3_aa: CASSAGGTTEAFF

v_call: TRBV30
d_call: .
j_call: TRBJ2-7
cdr3_aa: CAWSASLVEQYF

v_call: TRBV28
d_call: .
j_call: TRBJ2-2
cdr3_aa: CASRQTEGFTGELFF

v_call: TRBV27
d_call: TRBD2
j_call: TRBJ2-1
cdr3_aa: CASRKREGRNEQFF

v_call: TRBV5-1
d_call: TRBD1
j_call: TRBJ1-1
cdr3_aa: CASSLGTGPGQGLAFF

v_call: TRBV27
d_call: TRBD1
j_call: TRBJ2-1
cdr3_aa: CASSFSGTGSYNEQFF

v_call: TRBV2
d_call: TRBD2
j_call: TRBJ2-1
cdr3_aa: CASSRTSGDNEQFF

v_call: TRBV28
d_call: .
j_call: TRBJ2-7
cdr3_aa: CASDQTATYEQYF

v_call: TRBV2
d_call: .
j_call: TRBJ2-6
cdr3_aa: CASSGTGANVLTF

v_call: TRBV10-3
d_call: .
j_call: TRBJ1-2
cdr3_aa: CAISGDSTNYGYTF

v_call: TRBV19
d_call: .
j_call: TRBJ1-2
cdr3_aa: CASSIWQGIGYTF

v_call: TRBV5-4
d_call: TRBD1
j_call: TRBJ2-3
cdr3_aa: CASSLNRGNTDTQYF

v_call: TRBV20-1
d_call: .
j_call: TRBJ2-3
cdr3_aa: CSGGADTQYF

v_call: TRBV9
d_call: TRBD2
j_call: TRBJ2-3
cdr3_aa: CASSVDPTSGGGTDTQYF

v_call: TRBV19
d_call: TRBD2
j_call: TRBJ2-7
cdr3_aa: CASSNLPGTSDYEQYF

v_call: TRBV27
d_call: TRBD1
j_call: TRBJ2-7
cdr3_aa: CASSLTFGVTGSYF

v_call: TRBV12-3/TRBV12-4
d_call: TRBD1
j_call: TRBJ1-1
cdr3_aa: CASSRQGTEAFF

v_call: TRBV7-6
d_call: TRBD1
j_call: TRBJ2-3
cdr3_aa: CASSPGQGGTDTQYF

v_call: TRBV5-5
d_call: .
j_call: TRBJ2-7
cdr3_aa: CASSLTQPRARQYF

v_call: TRBV5-1
d_call: .
j_call: TRBJ2-3
cdr3_aa: CASSLAGVADTQYF

v_call: TRBV6-5
d_call: .
j_call: TRBJ2-5
cdr3_aa: CASSLEGAETQYF

v_call: TRBV5-1
d_call: TRBD2
j_call: TRBJ2-3
cdr3_aa: CASSLAGRGTDTQYF

v_call: TRBV11-2
d_call: .
j_call: TRBJ1-6
cdr3_aa: CASSLIRDIPHF